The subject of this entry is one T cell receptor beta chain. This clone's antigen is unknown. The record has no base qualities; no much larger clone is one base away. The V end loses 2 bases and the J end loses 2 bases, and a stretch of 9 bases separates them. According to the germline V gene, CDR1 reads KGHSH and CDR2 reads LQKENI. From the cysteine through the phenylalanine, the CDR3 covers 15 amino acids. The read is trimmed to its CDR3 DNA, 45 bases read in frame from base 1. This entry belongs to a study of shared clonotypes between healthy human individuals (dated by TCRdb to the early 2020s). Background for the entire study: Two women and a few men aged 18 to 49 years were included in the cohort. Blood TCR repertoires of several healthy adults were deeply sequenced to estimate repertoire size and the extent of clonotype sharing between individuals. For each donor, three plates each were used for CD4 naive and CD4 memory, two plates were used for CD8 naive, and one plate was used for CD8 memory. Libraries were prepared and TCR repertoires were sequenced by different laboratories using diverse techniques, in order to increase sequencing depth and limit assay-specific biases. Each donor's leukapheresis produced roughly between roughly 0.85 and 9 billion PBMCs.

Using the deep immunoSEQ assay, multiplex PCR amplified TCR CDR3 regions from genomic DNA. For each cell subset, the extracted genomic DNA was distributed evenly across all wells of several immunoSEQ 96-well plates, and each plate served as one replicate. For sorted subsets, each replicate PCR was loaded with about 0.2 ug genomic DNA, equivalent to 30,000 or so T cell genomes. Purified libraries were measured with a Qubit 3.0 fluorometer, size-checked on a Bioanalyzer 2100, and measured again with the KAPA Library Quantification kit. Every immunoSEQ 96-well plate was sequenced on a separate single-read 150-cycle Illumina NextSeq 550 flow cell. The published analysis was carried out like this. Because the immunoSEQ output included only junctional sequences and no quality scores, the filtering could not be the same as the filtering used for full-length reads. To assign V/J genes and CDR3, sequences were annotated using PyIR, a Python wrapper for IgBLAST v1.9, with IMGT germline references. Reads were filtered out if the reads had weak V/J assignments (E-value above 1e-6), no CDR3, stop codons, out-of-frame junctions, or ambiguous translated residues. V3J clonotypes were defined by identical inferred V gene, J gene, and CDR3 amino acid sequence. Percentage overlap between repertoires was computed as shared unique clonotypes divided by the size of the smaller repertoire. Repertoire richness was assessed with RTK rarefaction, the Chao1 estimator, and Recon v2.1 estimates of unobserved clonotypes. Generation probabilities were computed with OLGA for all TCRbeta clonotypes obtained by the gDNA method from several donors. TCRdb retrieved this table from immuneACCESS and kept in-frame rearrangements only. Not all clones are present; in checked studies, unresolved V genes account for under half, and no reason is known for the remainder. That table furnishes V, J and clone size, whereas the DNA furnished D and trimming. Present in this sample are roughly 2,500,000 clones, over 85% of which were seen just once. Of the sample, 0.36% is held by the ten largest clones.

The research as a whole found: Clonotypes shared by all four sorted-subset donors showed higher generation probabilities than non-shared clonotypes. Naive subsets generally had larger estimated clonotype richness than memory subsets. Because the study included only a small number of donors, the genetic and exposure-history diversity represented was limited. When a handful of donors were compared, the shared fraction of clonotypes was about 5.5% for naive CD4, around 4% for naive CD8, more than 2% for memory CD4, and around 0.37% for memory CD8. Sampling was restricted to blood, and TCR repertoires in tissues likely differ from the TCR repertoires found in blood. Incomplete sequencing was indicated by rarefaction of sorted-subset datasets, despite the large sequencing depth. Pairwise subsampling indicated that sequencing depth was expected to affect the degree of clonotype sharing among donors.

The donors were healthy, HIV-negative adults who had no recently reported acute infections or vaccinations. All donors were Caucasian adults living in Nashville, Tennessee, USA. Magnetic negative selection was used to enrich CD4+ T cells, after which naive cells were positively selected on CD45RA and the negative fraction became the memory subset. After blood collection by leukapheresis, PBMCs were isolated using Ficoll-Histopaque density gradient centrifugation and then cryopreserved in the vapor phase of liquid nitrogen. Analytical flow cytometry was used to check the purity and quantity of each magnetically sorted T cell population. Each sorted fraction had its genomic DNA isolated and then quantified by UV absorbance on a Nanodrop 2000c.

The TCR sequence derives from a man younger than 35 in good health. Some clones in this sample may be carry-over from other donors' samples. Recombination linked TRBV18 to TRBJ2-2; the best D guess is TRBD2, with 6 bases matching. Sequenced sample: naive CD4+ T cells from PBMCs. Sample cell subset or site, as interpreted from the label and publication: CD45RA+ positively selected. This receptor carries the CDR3 CASSPRAGNTGELFF. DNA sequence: TGTGCCAGCTCACCAAGGGCGGGAAACACCGGGGAGCTGTTTTTT.